The 15 T cell receptor beta chains given below trace back to one sample, sequenced in a study of control samples from healthy donors and cancer patients. This table comes from immunoSEQ multiplex PCR, and its TCRdb copy is limited to in-frame clones, with some not included. Of roughly 80,000 clones in the sample, approximately 89% are singletons; the top ten hold around 5.4%. Sequencing input: blood. The receptors here all came from a man aged 45-65 years in good health.

In DNA form, the CDR3 reads TGTGCCTGGGCCGAGAACACTGAAGCTTTCTTT. Protein product: CAWAENTEAFF. The chain is built from TRBV30 and TRBJ1-1; D gene uncertain. Germline V CDR1 and CDR2: GTSNPN, SVGIG (reference sequence). V lost 5 bases, J lost 1 base, and 5 bases lay in between. The CDR3 runs 11 residues.

The rearrangement joins TRBV30 to TRBJ2-2; D remains ambiguous. The CDR3 spans 14 residues. The germline V and J ends were trimmed by 3 bases and 0 bases, with 8 bases remaining between them. Germline V gene lookup returns CDR1 GTSNPN and CDR2 SVGIG (reference sequence). The CDR3 spells CAWRTTANTGELFF. The CDR3 region has the DNA TGTGCCTGGAGGACCACGGCGAACACCGGGGAGCTGTTTTTT.

This chain uses TRBV10-3 with TRBJ1-1; tentative D call: TRBD1 (5 bases). Germline V lookup: CDR1 ENHRY, CDR2 SYGVKD. V was pared by 8 bases and J by 4 bases, with 11 bases between. The length of the CDR3 is 12 residues. In nucleotides, the CDR3 is TGTGCCATCGCTCCAGGGATCACTGAAGCTTTCTTT. It encodes CAIAPGITEAFF.

The CDR3 here is CASSQGATNEKLFF. CDR3 nucleotide sequence: TGTGCCAGCTCACAGGGGGCGACTAATGAAAAACTGTTTTTT. This chain uses TRBV18 with TRBJ1-4; 7 nucleotides match TRBD1. This CDR3 has 14 amino acids. In germline, CDR1 is KGHSH, CDR2 LQKENI. V was pared by 4 bases and J by 2 bases, with 1 base of the junction left unmatched.

This chain links TRBV7-8 with TRBJ2-7; 8 nucleotides align to TRBD1. CDR3 length equals 14 residues. Germline CDR1 and CDR2: SGHVS and FQNEAQ. After removal of 1 base from V and 3 bases from J, the junction contained 2 bases not matched to a gene. CDR3 residues: CASSLGGQVYEQYF. In DNA, the CDR3 is TGTGCCAGCAGCTTAGGGGGACAGGTCTACGAGCAGTACTTC.

The chain links TRBV19 to TRBJ2-1, with 7 bases that match TRBD2. Germline CDR1 LNHDA, CDR2 SQIVND (reference sequence). V shed 4 bases, J shed 2 bases, and the junction held 5 bases outside the gene matches. The CDR3 sequence is 15 residues long. The CDR3 loop is CASSTRGEAYNEQFF. CDR3 nucleotides: TGTGCCAGTAGTACCCGGGGGGAGGCCTACAATGAGCAGTTCTTC.

This rearrangement joins TRBV6-6 to TRBJ2-7; 8 bases map to TRBD2. J gave up 8 bases and V 2 bases, and 11 bases lay outside the gene matches. Germline CDR1 is MNHNY and CDR2 is SVGAGI (reference sequence). The CDR3 spans 15 residues. The CDR3 loop reads CASSYRAGGLPKQYF. The CDR3 DNA sequence: TGTGCCAGCAGTTACCGGGCGGGGGGCCTTCCTAAGCAGTACTTC.

The V call is TRBV6-5, the J call TRBJ1-5, with D hard to call. There are 15 residues in the CDR3. Looked up from germline, CDR1 is MNHEY and CDR2 is SVGAGI. V gave up 5 bases and J gave up 1 base, with 12 bases separating them. The CDR3 protein is CASSIRTGSNQPQHF. The CDR3 DNA is TGTGCCAGCAGTATACGGACGGGGAGCAATCAGCCCCAGCATTTT.

This chain connects TRBV30 to TRBJ1-1; TRBD1 might be the D (5 bases). The CDR3 covers 11 residues. V was pared by 5 bases and J by 7 bases, with 11 bases between. Germline CDR1 is GTSNPN and CDR2 is SVGIG (reference sequence). This CDR3 reads CAWQGPFEAFF. The CDR3 region has the DNA TGTGCCTGGCAGGGTCCTTTTGAAGCTTTCTTT.

This clone was counted a single time. The gene calls are TRBV5-6 and TRBJ2-7; D may be TRBD1 (6 bases). Trimming took 3 bases from V and 4 from J, leaving 17 bases between them. In germline, CDR1 is SGHDT, CDR2 YYEEEE. CDR3 length: 15 residues. CDR3 nucleotides: TGTGCCAGCAGCTCCCTCGGGACAAGGGATTACGAGCAGTACTTC. Translating gives CASSSLGTRDYEQYF. Complete variable domain (other parts from reference TRBV5-6 and TRBJ2-7): DAGVTQSPTHLIKTRGQQVTLRCSPKSGHDTVSWYQQALGQGPQFIFQYYEEEERQRGNFPDRFSGHQFPNYSSELNVNALLLGDSALYLCASSSLGTRDYEQYFGPGTRLTVT.

J is TRBJ1-4 and V is TRBV29-1, with 7 bases aligning to TRBD1. CDR3 size: 14 residues. The junction had 8 bases not matched to a gene; V was cut back by 6 bases and J by 4 bases. The V gene's germline CDR1 is SQVTM and CDR2 ANQGSEA. The CDR3 coding sequence is TGCAGCGTGGACCCAGGGGGTGGTAATGAAAAACTGTTTTTT. This sequence encodes CSVDPGGGNEKLFF.

V is TRBV7-6 and J is TRBJ2-7; the match to TRBD1 covers 8 bases. Per germline, CDR1 SGHVS and CDR2 FNYEAQ. The CDR3 is made up of 14 amino acids. The V gene end was trimmed by 2 bases and the J gene end by 3 bases; junction bases not matched to a gene: 3. Written as DNA, the CDR3 is TGTGCCAGCAGCTTAAGGACAGGGAGCTACGAGCAGTACTTC. Protein: CASSLRTGSYEQYF.

The chain carries TRBV5-4 and TRBJ2-3; no definite D call. V gave up 4 bases and J gave up 2 bases, with 14 bases separating them. This CDR3 region has 15 residues. The germline gives CDR1 SGHNT, CDR2 YYREEE (reference sequence). CDR3 residues: CASSTSPLLTDTQYF. CDR3 sequence (DNA): TGTGCCAGCAGCACCTCACCCCTTCTCACAGATACGCAGTATTTT.

The chain uses TRBV6-2 or TRBV6-3 and TRBJ1-6, with 7 positions matching TRBD1. Germline assignment: CDR1 MNHEY and CDR2 SVGEGT. The V gene end was trimmed by 6 bases and the J gene end by 5 bases; junction bases not matched to a gene: 10. The CDR3 covers 16 residues. The CDR3 spells CASSPRTGAHNSPLHF. The CDR3 DNA sequence: TGTGCCAGCAGCCCCCGAACAGGGGCCCATAATTCACCCCTCCACTTT.

The chain couples TRBV6-1 to TRBJ1-5; D remains unclear. The CDR3 has 14 residues. CDR1 is MNHNS, CDR2 SASEGT, per germline. Trimming removed 3 bases at V and 0 bases at J, with 6 bases between. CDR3 loop: CASSETFSNQPQHF. CDR3 bases: TGTGCCAGCAGTGAGACTTTTAGCAATCAGCCCCAGCATTTT.